These 15 T cell receptor beta chains share one sample of origin, sequenced in a study of T cell responses to AZD1222 COVID-19 vaccine. Profiling relied on immunoSEQ multiplex PCR, and the TCRdb table lists in-frame clones only, not all of them. The table includes fewer than 200,000 clones, approximately 92% detected once. Sequencing used peripheral blood, obtained on day 0 of AZD1222 vaccination. The receptors derive from an adult in good health.

This chain joins TRBV11-2 and TRBJ2-7; 7 bases are shared with TRBD1. From germline, CDR1 is SGHAT and CDR2 FQNNGV. This CDR3 spans 15 amino acids. After removal of 2 bases from V and 1 base from J, the junction contained 5 bases not matched to a gene. The CDR3 region is CASSLSTGASYEQYF. The DNA of the CDR3 is TGTGCCAGCAGCTTATCAACAGGGGCTTCCTACGAGCAGTACTTC.

The rearrangement joins TRBV4-1 to TRBJ2-1; perhaps TRBD1 as D (6 bases). The CDR3 spans 16 residues. Per germline, CDR1 MGHRA and CDR2 YSYEKL. V gave up 1 base and J gave up 1 base, with 11 bases separating them. CDR3 nucleotides: TGCGCCAGCAGCCAAGGACAGGTCTTATCCTACAATGAGCAGTTCTTC. This sequence encodes CASSQGQVLSYNEQFF.

The J gene is TRBJ1-2, the V gene TRBV19, with 7 bases aligning to TRBD1. This CDR3 has 14 residues. Trimming at V came to 7 bases and at J to 2 bases, leaving 7 bases not matched to a gene. The germline gives CDR1 LNHDA, CDR2 SQIVND (reference sequence). DNA of the CDR3: TGTGCCAGTACCATCCCAGGGGGGAACTATGGCTACACCTTC. The encoded protein is CASTIPGGNYGYTF.

The CDR3 reads CASSLAGGPQETQYF. CDR3 coding DNA: TGTGCCAGCAGTTTAGCGGGAGGGCCCCAAGAGACCCAGTACTTC. The chain is built from TRBV27 and TRBJ2-5; 9 bases are a match to TRBD2. There are 15 residues in the CDR3. Germline trimming cut 2 bases from V and 1 base from J; bases unmatched to any gene: 2. From germline, CDR1 is MNHEY and CDR2 SMNVEV (reference sequence).

CDR3 DNA: TGTGCCAGCAGCCAGACAGGGCCCGAGCAGTACGTC. Protein sequence: CASSQTGPEQYV. The gene calls are TRBV11-2 and TRBJ2-7, with 7 positions matching TRBD1. This CDR3 is built from 12 residues. Germline-derived CDR1 and CDR2 are SGHAT and FQNNGV. The V and J ends lost 5 bases and 6 bases, in that order; junction bases with no gene match: 4.

This clone was seen only once. This chain uses TRBV7-2 with TRBJ1-1, with D unclear. Deletions cut 4 bases from V and 4 bases from J, with 13 bases between. The CDR3 totals 14 residues. From germline, CDR1 is SGHTA and CDR2 FQGNSA. DNA for the CDR3: TGTGCCAGCAGCTCGCGCCTAGGAGGCACTGAAGCTTTCTTT. Its translation is CASSSRLGGTEAFF.

The rearrangement uses TRBV28 and TRBJ1-3; no clear D. CDR3 length: 15 amino acids. CDR1 is MDHEN and CDR2 is SYDVKM in the germline V gene. Trimming stripped 4 bases from V and 0 bases from J, with 10 bases between. The CDR3 sequence is CASSWSQISGNTIYF. In nucleotides, the CDR3 is TGTGCCAGCAGTTGGTCGCAGATCTCTGGAAACACCATATATTTT. The full variable domain, with the rest looked up from reference TRBV28 and TRBJ1-3, is DVKVTQSSRYLVKRTGEKVFLECVQDMDHENMFWYRQDPGLGLRLIYFSYDVKMKEKGDIPEGYSVSREKKERFSLILESASTNQTSMYLCASSWSQISGNTIYFGEGSWLTVV.

The V gene is TRBV15, the J gene TRBJ1-1; maybe TRBD1 (5 bases). CDR1 LNHNV and CDR2 YYDKDF come from the germline V gene (reference sequence). With 5 bases removed from V and 4 bases from J, the gap between germline ends came to 14 bases. This CDR3 contains 14 residues. The CDR3 reads CATSAAAGGTEAFF. The CDR3, as DNA: TGTGCCACCAGCGCCGCGGCCGGGGGCACTGAAGCTTTCTTT.

The J gene is TRBJ2-1, the V gene TRBV18, with 8 bases fitting TRBD2. In germline, CDR1 is KGHSH, CDR2 LQKENI. CDR3 size: 14 residues. V lost 3 bases to trimming and J lost 7 bases; unmatched junction nucleotides: 5. This CDR3 reads CASSPNGLANEQFF. The DNA for the CDR3 is TGTGCCAGCTCACCTAACGGACTAGCAAATGAGCAGTTCTTC.

The chain recombines TRBV23-1 with TRBJ1-1; the D gene is possibly TRBD1 (5 bases). TRBV23-1 is noted as an ORF with a role that remains uncertain. The CDR3 runs 11 residues. V was trimmed by 6 bases and J by 11 bases, leaving 13 bases between them. CDR3 region: CASSSQVEAFF. The CDR3 DNA follows: TGCGCCAGCAGCTCACAGGTAGAGGCTTTCTTT.

In this sample, this clone turned up once. V and J are TRBV19 and TRBJ2-1; 7 bases map to TRBD2. The junction had 10 bases not matched to a gene; V was cut back by 8 bases and J by 0 bases. The germline CDR1 and CDR2 sequences are LNHDA and SQIVND (reference sequence). The CDR3 has 16 amino acids. The CDR3 DNA reads as TGTGCCAGTGCCGACCAAGCGGGATACTCCTACAATGAGCAGTTCTTC. This codes for CASADQAGYSYNEQFF.

This clone showed up just a few times. The CDR3 loop is CASSPGTGLGYSNQPQHF. The DNA for the CDR3 is TGTGCCAGCAGTCCCGGGACAGGGCTGGGATATAGCAATCAGCCCCAGCATTTT. The V gene is TRBV6-6, the J gene TRBJ1-5; 9 bases are shared with TRBD1. Germline V gene data show CDR1 as MNHNY and CDR2 as SVGAGI (reference sequence). With 5 bases clipped from V and 0 bases from J, the junction kept 11 bases outside the gene matches. This CDR3 is 18 amino acids long.

J is TRBJ1-2 and V is TRBV3-1 (or the pseudogene TRBV3-2); D uncertain. Germline loops: CDR1 LGHDT, CDR2 YNNKEL (reference sequence). The V end lost 1 base, the J end lost 7 bases, and 7 bases lay between the germline ends. CDR3 length: 12 amino acids. For the CDR3, the DNA is TGTGCCAGCAGCCAAGGTTTCGGTGGCTACACCTTC. Residues: CASSQGFGGYTF.

The chain uses TRBV28 and TRBJ2-7; D perhaps matches TRBD2 (5 bases). V was clipped by 7 bases and J by 7 bases, with 17 bases between them. This CDR3 comprises 13 residues. Germline V gene data show CDR1 as MDHEN and CDR2 as SYDVKM. In nucleotides, the CDR3 is TGTGCCAGCACCCTCACTAGTACCGCGGAGCAGTACTTC. As protein: CASTLTSTAEQYF.

The genes are TRBV9 and TRBJ1-1; D is undetermined. The CDR3 is 13 residues long. With 4 bases removed from V and 8 bases from J, the gap between germline ends came to 15 bases. Germline loops: CDR1 SGDLS, CDR2 YYNGEE. DNA of the CDR3: TGTGCCAGCAGCCCTGCCCCCCCGGGGGAAGCTTTCTTT. Its translation is CASSPAPPGEAFF.